Listed below are T cell receptor beta chains from one sample, sequenced in a study of blood T cell repertoires in COVID-19. Clones were sequenced by immunoSEQ multiplex PCR, and TCRdb holds only the in-frame ones, with some missing. The sample consists of over 150,000 clones, 90% of them appearing once. Source material: peripheral blood. Every receptor here comes from a man in his forties or fifties with acute or convalescent COVID-19. CDR3s include the opening cysteine and the closing phenylalanine or tryptophan. The order of the fields is V gene, J gene, CDR3 protein.

v_gene: TRBV4-3; j_gene: TRBJ2-2; CDR3aa: CASSQEVASQPGELFF
v_gene: TRBV2; j_gene: TRBJ2-5; CDR3aa: CASRVGETQYF
v_gene: TRBV10-2; j_gene: TRBJ1-1; CDR3aa: CASRAWTEAFF
v_gene: TRBV28; j_gene: TRBJ1-5; CDR3aa: CATRNRGPSNQPQHF
v_gene: TRBV28; j_gene: TRBJ2-2; CDR3aa: CASKRVAPGELFF
v_gene: TRBV6-2/TRBV6-3; j_gene: TRBJ2-3; CDR3aa: CASSYPRLTRKSTDTQYF
v_gene: TRBV19; j_gene: TRBJ1-2; CDR3aa: CASRDLQGYYGYTF
v_gene: TRBV10-3; j_gene: TRBJ1-3; CDR3aa: CATMDSDSGNTIYF
v_gene: TRBV6-5; j_gene: TRBJ1-6; CDR3aa: CASSYSGAGNSPLHF
v_gene: TRBV4-2; j_gene: TRBJ2-3; CDR3aa: CASSQLGTGGDTQYF
v_gene: TRBV5-1; j_gene: TRBJ2-1; CDR3aa: CASSQPGQAKFF
v_gene: TRBV3-1/TRBV3-2; j_gene: TRBJ2-7; CDR3aa: CASSHSGLSYEQYF
v_gene: TRBV7-2; j_gene: TRBJ2-1; CDR3aa: CASSPQDRGEQFF
v_gene: TRBV5-4; j_gene: TRBJ1-3; CDR3aa: CASSNRDRDGNTIYF
v_gene: TRBV4-2; j_gene: TRBJ1-6; CDR3aa: CASSQDLGQFPNSPLHF
v_gene: TRBV18; j_gene: TRBJ2-7; CDR3aa: CASSNRGLAASYEQYF
v_gene: TRBV7-2; j_gene: TRBJ2-4; CDR3aa: CASSFDPGGRAKNIQYF
v_gene: TRBV6-2/TRBV6-3; j_gene: TRBJ1-1; CDR3aa: CASSYGRLNTEAFF
v_gene: TRBV19; j_gene: TRBJ2-1; CDR3aa: CASSLAGGVGEQFF
v_gene: TRBV5-6; j_gene: TRBJ2-2; CDR3aa: CASSLLTGELFF
v_gene: TRBV27; j_gene: TRBJ1-4; CDR3aa: CASRGGRWGEKLFF
v_gene: TRBV6-2/TRBV6-3; j_gene: TRBJ1-5; CDR3aa: CASSYAGNLQPQHF
v_gene: TRBV10-3; j_gene: TRBJ1-2; CDR3aa: CAISEGPGANYGYTF
v_gene: TRBV27; j_gene: TRBJ2-1; CDR3aa: CASSRGGSGNEQFF
v_gene: TRBV25-1; j_gene: TRBJ2-4; CDR3aa: CATGMGQKNIQYF
v_gene: TRBV27; j_gene: TRBJ1-5; CDR3aa: CASSLLGQAQPQHF
v_gene: TRBV10-3; j_gene: TRBJ1-1; CDR3aa: CAMAPGQGAIGKTEAFF
v_gene: TRBV4-3; j_gene: TRBJ1-2; CDR3aa: CASSRDGQGLNYGYTF
v_gene: TRBV2; j_gene: TRBJ2-7; CDR3aa: CASKGTGYSQQYF
v_gene: TRBV30; j_gene: TRBJ2-7; CDR3aa: CAWKRPSSYEQYF
v_gene: TRBV27; j_gene: TRBJ2-5; CDR3aa: CASSPTGLETQYF
v_gene: TRBV7-2; j_gene: TRBJ1-6; CDR3aa: CASSLRDSQTYNSPLHF
v_gene: TRBV29-1; j_gene: TRBJ1-2; CDR3aa: CSVERTGDGYTF
v_gene: TRBV7-9; j_gene: TRBJ1-5; CDR3aa: CASSLVMSAGNNQPQHF
v_gene: TRBV28; j_gene: TRBJ1-1; CDR3aa: CASSSRVWNTEAFF
v_gene: TRBV6-1; j_gene: TRBJ2-7; CDR3aa: CASSELGTPTRYEQYF
v_gene: TRBV3-1/TRBV3-2; j_gene: TRBJ1-2; CDR3aa: CASSQDSNYGYTF
v_gene: TRBV2; j_gene: TRBJ2-2; CDR3aa: CASTGFTGELFF
v_gene: TRBV30; j_gene: TRBJ2-7; CDR3aa: CAWNGQGGEQYF
v_gene: TRBV11-3; j_gene: TRBJ2-1; CDR3aa: CASSLDNNEQFF
v_gene: TRBV15; j_gene: TRBJ2-2; CDR3aa: CATSVDRRNTGELFF
v_gene: TRBV19; j_gene: TRBJ1-5; CDR3aa: CASRWTGPGVSNQPQHF
v_gene: TRBV9; j_gene: TRBJ1-1; CDR3aa: CASSHGGGLGTEAFF
v_gene: TRBV30; j_gene: TRBJ2-7; CDR3aa: CAWSVNDRTGRYYEQYF
v_gene: TRBV11-2; j_gene: TRBJ2-1; CDR3aa: CASSPPGLAGEGQFF
v_gene: TRBV5-6; j_gene: TRBJ1-2; CDR3aa: CASSRQANYGYTF
v_gene: TRBV28; j_gene: TRBJ1-3; CDR3aa: CASSVRGGNTIYF
v_gene: TRBV9; j_gene: TRBJ2-7; CDR3aa: CASSEGDGESYEQYF
v_gene: TRBV7-6; j_gene: TRBJ1-5; CDR3aa: CASSLSGFNQPQHF
v_gene: TRBV13; j_gene: TRBJ1-4; CDR3aa: CASSLGRKGAGEKLFF
v_gene: TRBV2; j_gene: TRBJ2-3; CDR3aa: CASSAQRGSTDTQYF
v_gene: TRBV2; j_gene: TRBJ1-1; CDR3aa: CASMMEVMNTEAFF
v_gene: TRBV5-8; j_gene: TRBJ1-2; CDR3aa: CASSLNWGYTF
v_gene: TRBV10-3; j_gene: TRBJ1-5; CDR3aa: CAISEVRGKSNQPQHF
v_gene: TRBV5-1; j_gene: TRBJ2-3; CDR3aa: CASSPETSGRASDTQYF